These T cell receptor beta chains were read from a single sample in a study of beta chain features in type 1 diabetes. Data came from immunoSEQ multiplex PCR; TCRdb stores just in-frame clones and leaves some out. This sample yields approximately 160,000 clones, of which roughly 63% are seen a single time; approximately 0.089% belongs to the top ten. Sample: naive CD4+ T cells from blood. These receptor sequences come from a man aged 25-45 years with type 1 diabetes. CDR3s include the opening cysteine and the closing phenylalanine or tryptophan.

J	V	CDR3
TRBJ1-1	TRBV5-6	CASSFTVNTEAFF
TRBJ1-1	TRBV7-9	CASSLGWNTEAFF
TRBJ2-3	TRBV29-1	CSVEGTASPKQYF
TRBJ2-5	TRBV30	CAWSVTTETQYF
TRBJ1-4	TRBV30	CAWRAGSYEKLFF
TRBJ2-5	TRBV2	CASSEAGEGQETQYF
TRBJ2-5	TRBV4-1	CASSQAAGPGEETQYF
TRBJ2-7	TRBV9	CASSRTAGGSYEQYF
TRBJ2-5	TRBV15	CATSRDLETQYF
TRBJ2-5	TRBV2	CASSGTARETQYF